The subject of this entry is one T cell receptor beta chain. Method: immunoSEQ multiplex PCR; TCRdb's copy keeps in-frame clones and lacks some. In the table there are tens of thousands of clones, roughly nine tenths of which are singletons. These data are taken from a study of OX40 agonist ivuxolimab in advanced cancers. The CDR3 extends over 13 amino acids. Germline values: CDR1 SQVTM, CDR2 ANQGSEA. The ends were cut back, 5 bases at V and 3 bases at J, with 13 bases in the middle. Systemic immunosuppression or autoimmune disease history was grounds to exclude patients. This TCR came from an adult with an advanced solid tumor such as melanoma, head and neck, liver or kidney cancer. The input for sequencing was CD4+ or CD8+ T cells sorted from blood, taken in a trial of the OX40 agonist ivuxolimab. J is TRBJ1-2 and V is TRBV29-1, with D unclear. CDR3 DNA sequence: TGCAGCGTTCCCTCGGGCTTCGACTATGGCTACACCTTC. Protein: CSVPSGFDYGYTF.